The following is a TCR beta chain sequence with its context. This clone was detected a few times. The clone's antigen remains unknown. No clone much larger than this one lies a single base away; base qualities are absent. TCRbeta CDR3 regions were amplified from genomic DNA using the immunoSEQ Assay, a bias-controlled multiplex PCR. Regarding the original processing steps: The number of nucleated cells in each sample was estimated from the amplification of reference gene primers within the assay. Sequence reads were collapsed and filtered to measure the absolute abundance of every unique TCRbeta CDR3 rearrangement. For each sample, productive Simpson clonality was calculated by taking the square root of Simpson's diversity index across productive rearrangements. The table was pulled from immuneACCESS by TCRdb, which kept in-frame rearrangements only. Such tables lose some clones; where checked, under half of the loss comes from unresolved V genes, and the rest has no known cause. That table gives V, J and clone size, and the DNA gave D and trimming. The sample table contains about 210,000 clones; only one count was recorded for about 81% of them. About 10% of the sample is held by the ten biggest clonotypes.

Enrolling through a virtual design, the prospective study's participants ranged in age from about 18 to 89 years and lived across roughly 24 United States geographic areas. In the prospective study, cohorts were assigned on the basis of participant-reported clinical history obtained from a screening survey and a study questionnaire. For ImmuneRACE Cohort 3, a participant was defined as recovered based on two consecutive negative NP/OP PCR tests, clearance by a healthcare professional, or resolution of symptoms. In the prospective study, whole blood, serum and a nasopharyngeal or oropharyngeal swab were collected from each participant by mobile phlebotomists. Over a roughly 2-month period, participants in the prospective study had the option of providing additional blood draws and questionnaires. Before DNA extraction, blood samples from the prospective study were shipped at room temperature or frozen.

The data derive from a study of blood T cell repertoires in COVID-19 (TCRdb year 2020). Describing the broader study: The collaborator samples originated in the United States, Italy and Spain and spanned the acute and convalescent phases of COVID-19. The prospective study material was composed of cDNA or gDNA derived from T cells, B-cell-depleted T cells, or PBMCs. Subjects who had been exposed to COVID-19, were actively infected with it, or had recovered from it provided the deeply sampled blood TCRbeta repertoires that made up the dataset. The repertoires were released in a freely available public database intended as a resource for research on the immune response to SARS-CoV-2. Samples came from the ongoing ImmuneRACE study (first 160 participants) plus 1,254 subjects from 6 global collaborators. Nearly every sample came with metadata listing a de-identified subject ID, COVID-19 status, age in years and sex. HLA class I and class II types, where available, came from metadata supplied by the sample provider rather than from assay-based typing. General conclusions and limits of the study: The quantity of clinical and demographic metadata differed by source and by participant and was supplied without curation.

The CDR3 holds 15 amino acids from the cysteine to the phenylalanine. Of all the DNA, just the CDR3 is kept, 45 bases in frame from base 1. V sheds 0 bases and J sheds 4 bases, leaving 13 bases between their ends. CDR1 and CDR2, per the germline V gene, are SGDLS and YYNGEE. This clonotype was sampled from a man aged 35-49 years who had recovered from COVID-19. Source material: PBMCs or T cells enriched from blood (not recorded which). The sequence is built from TRBV9 and TRBJ1-2; the D gene is perhaps TRBD1, from 5 matching bases. The CDR3 protein: CASSVELGGPYGYTF. The sequence in DNA is TGTGCCAGCAGCGTAGAGCTGGGGGGACCCTATGGCTACACCTTC. Supplemented by the reference TRBV9 and TRBJ1-2 proteins around the CDR3, the complete variable domain is DSGVTQTPKHLITATGQRVTLRCSPRSGDLSVYWYQQSLDQGLQFLIQYYNGEERAKGNILERFSAQQFPDLHSELNLSSLELGDSALYFCASSVELGGPYGYTFGSGTRLTVV.